Following are 17 T cell receptor beta chains from one sample sequenced in a study of graft-versus-host responses after intestinal transplantation (dated by TCRdb to the early 2020s). Receptor amplification or capture employed the immunoSEQ multiplex PCR assay. As stored in TCRdb, this immuneACCESS dataset retains in-frame rearrangements with V and J assigned. A fraction of the clones does not appear; measured against another copy, unresolved V genes explain less than half of the discrepancy, and the remainder lacks a known reason. A total of 74,000 or so clones appear in this sample, about 92% of them only once. 0.55% to 0.8% of the sample goes to the ten largest clones. This specimen was PBMCs, taken 98 days after intestinal transplantation. The source of these receptors is a human patient who received an intestinal transplant, so some T cells may come from the graft donor.

The chain links TRBV19 to TRBJ2-3; no firm D call. This CDR3 has 14 amino acids. The V and J ends lost 2 bases and 0 bases respectively, with 6 bases between them. Per germline, CDR1 LNHDA and CDR2 SQIVND (reference sequence). This chain's CDR3 is CASSIRASTDTQYF. In DNA form, the CDR3 reads TGTGCCAGTAGTATAAGGGCTAGCACAGATACGCAGTATTTT.

The chain recombines TRBV11-2 with TRBJ1-2, with D unclear. CDR1 and CDR2 from the germline V gene are SGHAT and FQNNGV. The V end lost 5 bases, the J end lost 8 bases, and 15 bases lay between the germline ends. The CDR3 is made up of 13 amino acids. In DNA, the CDR3 is TGTGCCAGCAGCCTCGTCGCGGCGGGCGGCTACACCTTC. Protein: CASSLVAAGGYTF.

This chain links TRBV29-1 with TRBJ2-1; 7 nucleotides match TRBD1. The germline V gene has CDR1 SQVTM and CDR2 ANQGSEA. The CDR3 length is 16 residues. V shed 4 bases and J 4 bases; nucleotides not matched to a gene: 13. CDR3 residues: CSVGGDTGALYNEQFF. The DNA for the CDR3 is TGCAGCGTTGGAGGGGACACAGGGGCCCTTTACAATGAGCAGTTCTTC.

CDR3 DNA sequence: TGTGCCAGCAGCTTGTACGACAGGGACGCCATTCAGTACTTC. Translating it yields CASSLYDRDAIQYF. This chain joins TRBV5-6 and TRBJ2-4; 7 nucleotides agree with TRBD1. There are 14 residues in the CDR3. The germline V gene encodes CDR1 SGHDT and CDR2 YYEEEE. The V and J ends lost 1 base and 9 bases, in that order; junction bases with no gene match: 7.

The rearrangement links TRBV7-9 to TRBJ1-2, with TRBD1 matching over 9 bases. With V trimmed by 0 bases and J by 7 bases, 0 bases remained unmatched. The length of the CDR3 is 13 residues. Germline V CDR1 and CDR2: SEHNR, FQNEAQ (reference sequence). The CDR3 reads CASSLAGQGGYTF. In nucleotides, the CDR3 is TGTGCCAGCAGCTTAGCGGGACAGGGTGGCTACACCTTC.

CDR3 coding DNA: TGTGCCAGCAGCTTCGTAGTAGGGCGGTACAATGAGCAGTTCTTC. Protein: CASSFVVGRYNEQFF. The chain is built from TRBV7-2 and TRBJ2-1; no definite D call. The V end lost 3 bases, the J end lost 4 bases, and 13 bases lay between the germline ends. CDR1 is SGHTA and CDR2 is FQGNSA in the germline V gene. The CDR3 totals 15 residues.

As to this clone: Its ends do not fully match the called genes, so a read error is possible. The rearrangement uses TRBV9 and TRBJ2-4; the match to TRBD1 covers 12 bases. The CDR3 spans 13 residues. Germline loops: CDR1 SGDLS, CDR2 YYNGEE. This CDR3 is CASSLPIMGQGAF. CDR3 bases: TGTGCCAGCAGCCTCCCGATAATGGGACAGGGGGCTTTC.

V gene TRBV28 combines with J gene TRBJ2-1; D not certain. Trimming shortened V by 5 bases and J by 6 bases, and 8 bases separated the two germline ends. The length of the CDR3 is 12 residues. The germline CDR1 and CDR2 sequences are MDHEN and SYDVKM. This CDR3 reads CASSPAGNEQFF. CDR3 sequence (DNA): TGTGCCAGCAGTCCCGCCGGCAATGAGCAGTTCTTC.

In the case of this clone: This sample includes further DNA sequences coding for the same CDR3. V usage is TRBV5-1 and J usage is TRBJ2-1, with 8 bases lining up with TRBD2. Germline CDR1 reads SGHRS; CDR2 reads YFSETQ. The CDR3 spans 14 residues. V shed 4 bases and J 9 bases; nucleotides not matched to a gene: 9. Here the CDR3 reads CASSLGLAGIEQFF. The CDR3 bases are TGCGCCAGCAGCCTGGGCTTAGCGGGGATTGAGCAGTTCTTC.

The chain has TRBV10-2 and TRBJ2-3; D is unclear. Germline V gene data show CDR1 as WSHSY and CDR2 as SAAADI. This CDR3 comprises 15 residues. Trimming removed 3 bases at V and 0 bases at J, with 10 bases between. CDR3 sequence (DNA): TGCGCCAGCAGTGAATACGGCCGGAGCACAGATACGCAGTATTTT. This gives the protein CASSEYGRSTDTQYF.

The rearrangement joins TRBV15 to TRBJ1-4, with D hard to call. This CDR3 is 17 amino acids long. V shed 2 bases and J shed 6 bases, with 19 bases lying between them. Germline lookup yields CDR1 LNHNV and CDR2 YYDKDF (reference sequence). The CDR3 sequence is CATSRRPGSPEDEKLFF. The DNA of the CDR3 is TGTGCCACCAGCAGACGCCCGGGGTCGCCGGAGGATGAAAAACTGTTTTTT. Full variable domain (outside the CDR3, taken from reference TRBV15 and TRBJ1-4): DAMVIQNPRYQVTQFGKPVTLSCSQTLNHNVMYWYQQKSSQAPKLLFHYYDKDFNNEADTPDNFQSRRPNTSFCFLDIRSPGLGDTAMYLCATSRRPGSPEDEKLFFGSGTQLSVL.

V usage is TRBV27 and J usage is TRBJ2-7, with D possibly called TRBD1 or TRBD2 (6 bases each). This CDR3 contains 16 residues. The germline CDR1 and CDR2 sequences are MNHEY and SMNVEV (reference sequence). V lost 2 bases, J lost 2 bases, and 16 bases lay in between. The CDR3 bases are TGTGCCAGCAGTTTAATCGGGGGCCCTATGACCTACGAGCAGTACTTC. Protein product: CASSLIGGPMTYEQYF.

The chain recombines TRBV9 with TRBJ1-1; a weak D match, TRBD1 (5 bases). V lost 6 bases to trimming and J lost 4 bases, with 13 bases between them. Germline CDR1 and CDR2: SGDLS and YYNGEE. The CDR3 consists of 13 residues. Written as DNA, the CDR3 is TGTGCCAGCACCTCCTCAGGGATCACTGAAGCTTTCTTT. This encodes CASTSSGITEAFF.

The chain recombines TRBV10-2 with TRBJ2-1, with 10 bases matching TRBD2. Trimming removed 7 bases from V and 7 bases from J; junction bases left unmatched: 7. Germline CDR1 and CDR2: WSHSY and SAAADI. The CDR3 consists of 14 residues. CDR3 protein: CASNSGTSDNEQFF. The CDR3 coding sequence is TGCGCCAGCAATTCCGGGACTAGCGATAATGAGCAGTTCTTC.

This rearrangement joins TRBV4-1 to TRBJ2-7; D call uncertain. The CDR3 loop spans 14 amino acids. Per germline, CDR1 MGHRA and CDR2 YSYEKL. Between the trimmed V and J ends, which lost 7 bases and 4 bases, there was a span of 17 bases. The CDR3: CASNADEAGYEQYF. The CDR3 DNA reads as TGCGCCAGCAACGCTGACGAAGCCGGTTACGAGCAGTACTTC.

The CDR3, as DNA: TGCAGTGCTATCATCACAGATACGCAGTATTTT. Encoded protein: CSAIITDTQYF. The chain combines TRBV20-1 with TRBJ2-3; no clear D gene. V was cut by 4 bases and J by 2 bases, with 4 bases left in between. Germline V gives CDR1 DFQATT, CDR2 SNEGSKA (reference sequence). The CDR3 runs to 11 residues.

This chain joins TRBV5-1 and TRBJ2-5, with D possibly being TRBD1 (6 bases). Deletions cut 4 bases from V and 4 bases from J, with 17 bases between. Germline V gives CDR1 SGHRS, CDR2 YFSETQ. The length of the CDR3 is 15 residues. The CDR3 protein is CASSPSTGEGETQYF. DNA for the CDR3: TGCGCCAGCAGCCCATCGACAGGCGAGGGAGAGACCCAGTACTTC.